This entry concerns a single T cell receptor (beta chain). Antigen unknown. Sequencing used immunoSEQ multiplex PCR; TCRdb keeps in-frame clones, though not all of them. The sample shows tens of thousands of clones, roughly 90% of them seen only once. From germline, CDR1 is MNHNY and CDR2 SVGAGI (reference sequence). Trimming pared 5 bases from V and 1 base from J, leaving 18 bases between. CDR3 length: 16 residues. The data derive from a study of T cell responses to AZD1222 COVID-19 vaccine. Study observations and caveats: Variant regions that are unmutated are reportedly the target of nearly half of spike-specific TCRs.

This clonotype was sampled from an adult who received the AZD1222 COVID-19 vaccine. The gene calls are TRBV6-6 and TRBJ2-7; the D gene is possibly TRBD1 (6 bases). This specimen was peripheral blood, taken 28 days after the second AZD1222 dose. CDR3 DNA sequence: TGTGCCAGCAGTCCGCCCCGACAGGACCCATCCTACGAGCAGTACTTC. The encoded protein is CASSPPRQDPSYEQYF.